These T cell receptor beta chains were read from a single sample in a study of blood T cell repertoires in COVID-19. Assay: immunoSEQ multiplex PCR; the TCRdb copy retains only in-frame clones and omits some. The data show around 140,000 clones, 88% seen once. The sequenced sample was peripheral blood. These receptors all come from a woman aged 55-69 years with acute or convalescent COVID-19. The CDR3 runs from the conserved cysteine through the conserved F or W. D genes are given only for firm matches. Clone size is shown for a subset of rows, as once, few, many or a class of expanded clone.

size	V	J	D	DNA	CDR3
NA	TRBV28	TRBJ1-1	NA	TGTGCCAGCAGTTTTGGGGGGAGATATGAAGCTTTCTTT	CASSFGGRYEAFF
NA	TRBV2	TRBJ1-1	NA	TGTGCCAGCAGTGAATCAGGGAGGACCACTGAAGCTTTCTTT	CASSESGRTTEAFF
NA	TRBV9	TRBJ1-1	TRBD1	TGTGCCAGCAGCGGGGCCGCGAGACAGGGAGGTAATTATCACACTGAAGCTTTCTTT	CASSGAARQGGNYHTEAFF
NA	TRBV7-2	TRBJ1-5	NA	TGTGCCAGCAGCTTAGTTAGGGGCAACTATCAGCCCCAGCATTTT	CASSLVRGNYQPQHF
once	TRBV30	TRBJ1-1	NA	TGTGCCATAAGGAGGGACACTGAAGCTTTCTTT	CAIRRDTEAFF
NA	TRBV9	TRBJ2-7	NA	TGTGCCAGCAGCCCCGCTGGGCAGGCCATCTCCTACGAGCAGTACTTC	CASSPAGQAISYEQYF
NA	TRBV7-2	TRBJ1-1	TRBD1	TGTGCCAGCAGCTCGACAGGGGGGAACACTGAAGCTTTCTTT	CASSSTGGNTEAFF
NA	TRBV19	TRBJ2-3	TRBD1	TGTGCCAGTAGTGCTACAGGGGGAGGTCGATCAGATACGCAGTATTTT	CASSATGGGRSDTQYF
NA	TRBV20-1	TRBJ2-1	TRBD2	TGCAGTGCTAGTAGGCTAGCGGGGGGTCCCTACAATGAGCAGTTCTTC	CSASRLAGGPYNEQFF
NA	TRBV15	TRBJ2-3	NA	TGTGCCACCAGCAGAGGAGGGTTTAGGCTTTTCACAGATACGCAGTATTTT	CATSRGGFRLFTDTQYF
NA	TRBV30	TRBJ2-5	TRBD2	TGTGCCTGGAGACCTAGCGGGGTCCTCCGGGAGACCCAGTACTTC	CAWRPSGVLRETQYF
few	TRBV6-1	TRBJ2-7	NA	TGTGCCAGCAGTGACCAGGGTTTGAGCTCCTACGAGCAGTACTTC	CASSDQGLSSYEQYF
NA	TRBV20-1	TRBJ1-5	TRBD1	TGCAGTGCTAGTCACCCGGGACAGCCAAATCAGCCCCAGCATTTT	CSASHPGQPNQPQHF
NA	TRBV4-1	TRBJ2-1	NA	TGCGCCAGCAGCCAAGTTGAGAACTACAATGAGCAGTTCTTC	CASSQVENYNEQFF
NA	TRBV20-1	TRBJ1-4	NA	TGCAGTGCTAGTCCTCTAAGTGAAAAACTGTTTTTT	CSASPLSEKLFF
NA	TRBV5-4	TRBJ1-4	NA	TGTGCCAGCAGCTTGGCCGCACAGGGAACGGGGGAAAAACTGTTTTTT	CASSLAAQGTGEKLFF
NA	TRBV6-1	TRBJ1-1	NA	TGTGCCAGCAGTGAAGGTCGTAGGTTGAGGCCTGAAGCTTTCTTT	CASSEGRRLRPEAFF
NA	TRBV5-1	TRBJ2-7	TRBD1	TGCGCCAGCAGCATCACCGGGACAGGGGATCGTGAGCAGTACTTC	CASSITGTGDREQYF
NA	TRBV7-2	TRBJ2-1	NA	TGTGCCAGCAGCTTAGACCGGAGCTCCTACAATGAGCAGTTCTTC	CASSLDRSSYNEQFF
once	TRBV11-2	TRBJ2-3	TRBD1	TGTGCCAGCAGCCCGACAGGGACGACGCAGTATTTT	CASSPTGTTQYF